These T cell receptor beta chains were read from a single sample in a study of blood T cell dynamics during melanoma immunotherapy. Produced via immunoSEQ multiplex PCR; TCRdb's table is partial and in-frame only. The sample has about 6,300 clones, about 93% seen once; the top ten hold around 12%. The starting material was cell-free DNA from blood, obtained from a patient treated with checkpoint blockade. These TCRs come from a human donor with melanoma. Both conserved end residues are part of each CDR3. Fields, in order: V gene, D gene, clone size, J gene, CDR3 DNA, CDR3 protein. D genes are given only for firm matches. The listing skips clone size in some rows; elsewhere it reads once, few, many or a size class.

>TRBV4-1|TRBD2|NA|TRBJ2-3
TGCGCCAGCAGGGGGCGGGGGGGTACCTCGGATACGCAGTATTTT
CASRGRGGTSDTQYF
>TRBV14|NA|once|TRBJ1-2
TGTGCCAGCAGCGTATTCGGGGGCGGGAATGGCTACACCTTC
CASSVFGGGNGYTF
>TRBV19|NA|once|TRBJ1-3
TGTGCCAGTAGTACTTACCCCTCGTGGGGTGGAAACACCATATATTTT
CASSTYPSWGGNTIYF
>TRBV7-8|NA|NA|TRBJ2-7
TGTGCCAGCAGCTACAGGCGTCTCGCCTCTTACGAGCAGTACTTC
CASSYRRLASYEQYF
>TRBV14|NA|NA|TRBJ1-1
TGTGCCAGCAGCCCTGGGCTCCGGAACACTGAAGCTTTCTTT
CASSPGLRNTEAFF
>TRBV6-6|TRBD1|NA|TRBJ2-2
TGTGCCAGCACCACGAGGACAGGGGTTTCAGGGGAGCTGTTTTTT
CASTTRTGVSGELFF
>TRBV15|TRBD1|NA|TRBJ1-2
TGTGCCACCAGCAGAGATTTCGGGACAGGGTACGGCTACACCTTC
CATSRDFGTGYGYTF
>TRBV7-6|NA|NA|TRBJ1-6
TGTGCCAGCAGCCCATCGGGCACGTCTATAGGTTCACCCCTCCACTTT
CASSPSGTSIGSPLHF
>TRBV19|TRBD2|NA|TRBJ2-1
TGTGCCAGTAGTCCCCCACGGGACTATATCCTCTTC
CASSPPRDYILF
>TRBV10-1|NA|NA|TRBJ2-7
TGCGCCAGCACCAGATACAGGGCGTGGGGCTACGAGCAGTACTTC
CASTRYRAWGYEQYF
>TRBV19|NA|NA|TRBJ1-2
TGTGCCAGTACCACAGGGTATGGCTACACCTTC
CASTTGYGYTF
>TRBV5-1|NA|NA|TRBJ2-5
TGCGCCAGCAGCGCAGAAGAGACCCAGTACTTC
CASSAEETQYF
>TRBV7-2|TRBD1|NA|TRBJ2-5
TGTGCCAGCAGTTCACGACAGGGGAGTTTAGAAGAGACCCAGTACTTC
CASSSRQGSLEETQYF
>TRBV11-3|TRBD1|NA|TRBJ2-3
TGTGCCAGCAGCTTTCGTGCAGGGGGATTAACAGATACGCAGTATTTT
CASSFRAGGLTDTQYF
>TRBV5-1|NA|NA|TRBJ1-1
TGCGCCAGCAGAGAAAACACTGAAGCTTTCTTT
CASRENTEAFF
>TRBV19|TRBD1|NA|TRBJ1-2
TGTGCCAGTAGTATTCGCGGACAGGGGTTCTATGGCTACACCTTC
CASSIRGQGFYGYTF
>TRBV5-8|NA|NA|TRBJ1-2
TGTGCCAGCAGCTCCGGGGGGTTTAACTATGGCTACACCTTC
CASSSGGFNYGYTF
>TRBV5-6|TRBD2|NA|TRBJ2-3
TGTGCCAGCAGACAGGGACTAGCGGGGTACACAGATACGCAGTATTTT
CASRQGLAGYTDTQYF
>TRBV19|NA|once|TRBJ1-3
TGTGCCAGTAGTATTGTAGGGGCTGACTCTGGAAACACCATATATTTT
CASSIVGADSGNTIYF
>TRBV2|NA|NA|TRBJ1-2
TGTGCCAGCAGCGGGACACGGACGAGATTC
CASSGTRTRF
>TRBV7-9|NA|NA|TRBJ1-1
TGTGCCAGCAGCATTGCGAGGCAAACTGGCGCTGAAGCTTTCTTT
CASSIARQTGAEAFF
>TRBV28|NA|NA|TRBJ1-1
TGTGCCAGCAGATTAAGGACAGCCTACACTGAAGCTTTCTTT
CASRLRTAYTEAFF
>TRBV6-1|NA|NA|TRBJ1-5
TGTGCCAGCAGACAGGACGGGAGCAATCAGCCCCAGCATTTT
CASRQDGSNQPQHF
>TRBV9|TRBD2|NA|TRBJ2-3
TGTGCCAGCAGCACAGAGCCGGGGGGAGGCCGTAGTGCAGATACGCAGTATTTT
CASSTEPGGGRSADTQYF
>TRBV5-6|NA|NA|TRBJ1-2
TGTGCCAGCAGCTTTGTCCAGGCTACCTTAGGGTATGGCTACACCTTC
CASSFVQATLGYGYTF